This T cell receptor beta chain was identified during a study of T cell responses to AZD1222 COVID-19 vaccine. This clone has a single count. The target antigen is unknown. Study-level points and caveats: With dominance at 160-218 and 743-854, vaccine-associated CD4 TCRs spanned spike. There were repertoire samples only from the period after the peak T cell response. Among the donors, most were white British and more were female, and clonal diversity was possibly underestimated. Spike-specific TCR breadth and depth were elevated following two AZD1222 doses.

Germline assignment: CDR1 LNHDA and CDR2 SQIVND (reference sequence). V gave up 4 bases and J gave up 1 base, with 8 bases separating them. CDR3 length: 13 residues. The table came from immunoSEQ multiplex PCR; TCRdb's copy has only in-frame clones and leaves some out. The repertoire holds 130,000 to 150,000 clones, with approximately 89% as singletons. The sequence came from an adult in good health. The input for sequencing was peripheral blood, taken on day 0 of AZD1222 vaccination. The rearrangement joins TRBV19 to TRBJ2-7; no firm D call. The CDR3 region is CASSTPTSYEQYF. In DNA, the CDR3 is TGTGCCAGTAGTACCCCGACTTCCTACGAGCAGTACTTC.